One sample yielded the 27 T cell receptor beta chains listed below, sequenced in a study of blood T cell repertoires in COVID-19. Profiled with immunoSEQ multiplex PCR; TCRdb holds only in-frame clones, not every one. The table lists 50,000 to 60,000 clones, 83% of them singletons. Sequencing input: peripheral blood. The source of these receptors is a man aged 40-49 years with acute or convalescent COVID-19.

The rearrangement joins TRBV5-4 to TRBJ2-5, with D possibly TRBD2 on 5 matching bases. The CDR3 sequence is 13 residues long. Germline V lookup: CDR1 SGHNT, CDR2 YYREEE (reference sequence). Trimming shortened V by 3 bases and J by 5 bases, and 11 bases separated the two germline ends. The CDR3 reads CASSSTSSETQYF. The CDR3 coding sequence is TGTGCCAGCAGCTCAACTAGTTCCGAGACCCAGTACTTC.

The chain carries TRBV29-1 and TRBJ2-1; the D is unclear. V lost 7 bases and J 0 bases, leaving 19 bases between the germline ends. This CDR3 is 16 amino acids long. CDR1 is SQVTM and CDR2 is ANQGSEA in the germline V gene. The CDR3 DNA reads as TGCAGCGCCCTTACCCTGGCGCGGAGCTCCTACAATGAGCAGTTCTTC. It encodes CSALTLARSSYNEQFF.

V usage is TRBV5-1 and J usage is TRBJ2-3, with 8 bases identical to TRBD2. Losses at the gene ends were 6 bases for V and 1 base for J; bases not matched to a gene: 1. The CDR3 spans 13 residues. The germline V gene has CDR1 SGHRS and CDR2 YFSETQ. CDR3 DNA sequence: TGCGCCAGCACACTAGCGGGCACAGATACGCAGTATTTT. It encodes CASTLAGTDTQYF.

The table lists this clone with a count of one. V is TRBV2 and J is TRBJ1-2; 9 bases line up with TRBD1. The CDR3 length is 14 residues. The germline gives CDR1 SNHLY, CDR2 FYNNEI. The ends lost 5 bases at V and 0 bases at J; junction bases unmatched: 1. CDR3 amino acids: CASSRTGANYGYTF. The DNA for the CDR3 is TGTGCCAGCAGTCGGACAGGGGCTAACTATGGCTACACCTTC.

This rearrangement joins TRBV11-2 to TRBJ1-3, with a possible D match to TRBD1 (5 bases). This CDR3 contains 14 residues. Trimming took 7 bases from V and 2 from J, leaving 12 bases between them. CDR1 SGHAT and CDR2 FQNNGV come from the germline V gene. Here the CDR3 DNA reads TGTGCCAGCAACAATGGAGGGGCTGGAAACACCATATATTTT. Protein product: CASNNGGAGNTIYF.

The rearrangement joins TRBV7-2 to TRBJ2-2; TRBD1 matches 7 bases. This CDR3 is 15 amino acids long. V gave up 5 bases and J gave up 6 bases; unmatched junction bases: 9. The germline V gene has CDR1 SGHTA and CDR2 FQGNSA. The chain's CDR3 is CASSPPPQGSGELFF. The CDR3 DNA reads as TGTGCCAGCAGCCCGCCTCCACAGGGGTCCGGGGAGCTGTTTTTT. The complete variable domain, with remaining parts taken from reference TRBV7-2 and TRBJ2-2, reads GAGVSQSPSNKVTEKGKDVELRCDPISGHTALYWYRQSLGQGLEFLIYFQGNSAPDKSGLPSDRFSAERTGGSVSTLTIQRTQQEDSAVYLCASSPPPQGSGELFFGEGSRLTVL.

The chain joins TRBV18 to TRBJ1-2; D unclear. The germline gives CDR1 KGHSH, CDR2 LQKENI. Trimming left V 2 bases short and J 0 bases short, with 13 bases between. There are 16 residues in the CDR3. The CDR3 here is CASSPGSGRTNYGYTF. Written as DNA, the CDR3 is TGTGCCAGCTCACCAGGGAGCGGGAGAACTAACTATGGCTACACCTTC.

The chain is built from TRBV10-3 and TRBJ2-3; 13 positions match TRBD2. J gave up 5 bases and V 5 bases, and 7 bases lay outside the gene matches. The CDR3 has 16 amino acids. The V gene's germline CDR1 is ENHRY and CDR2 SYGVKD. CDR3 nucleotides: TGTGCCATCAGTCCCGGGACTAGCGGGGTCGGAGATACGCAGTATTTT. Translation gives CAISPGTSGVGDTQYF.

V and J are TRBV5-6 and TRBJ2-5; possible D gene TRBD1, 6 bases. Trimming took off 0 bases at V and 5 bases at J, with 14 bases between the two ends. Per germline, CDR1 SGHDT and CDR2 YYEEEE. The length of the CDR3 is 15 residues. The CDR3, as DNA: TGTGCCAGCAGCTTGGTACAGGGTACCAGGGAGACCCAGTACTTC. Translated: CASSLVQGTRETQYF.

CDR3 loop: CASSYGGTIPEQYF. Here the CDR3 DNA reads TGTGCCAGCAGTTACGGCGGGACTATACCGGAGCAGTACTTC. The chain couples TRBV6-2 or TRBV6-3 to TRBJ2-7, with 7 bases fitting TRBD2. Germline V gene sequence: CDR1 MNHEY, CDR2 SVGEGT. After removal of 2 bases from V and 7 bases from J, the junction contained 8 bases not matched to a gene. The CDR3 is 14 residues long.

The chain has TRBV3-1 (or the pseudogene TRBV3-2) and TRBJ1-1; no clear D. V gave up 3 bases and J gave up 3 bases, with 5 bases separating them. This CDR3 is built from 12 residues. Germline values: CDR1 LGHDT, CDR2 YNNKEL (reference sequence). DNA for the CDR3: TGTGCCAGCAGCCAGGGAGACACTGAAGCTTTCTTT. Residues: CASSQGDTEAFF.

The J gene is TRBJ1-6, the V gene TRBV5-4; maybe TRBD1 (5 bases). In germline, CDR1 is SGHNT, CDR2 YYREEE (reference sequence). V was shortened by 2 bases and J by 11 bases, with 20 bases between the two germline ends. The CDR3 is made up of 16 amino acids. The CDR3 spells CASSLWSGRGGAPLHF. The CDR3 DNA reads as TGTGCCAGCAGCTTATGGTCCGGCCGTGGGGGGGCACCCCTCCACTTT.

This clone has only a few counts. The V and J genes are TRBV27 and TRBJ1-4; a possible D gene is TRBD1 (6 bases). Germline V gene sequence: CDR1 MNHEY, CDR2 SMNVEV (reference sequence). The CDR3 sequence is 16 residues long. V lost 2 bases and J lost 5, with 15 bases in between. The chain's CDR3 is CASSLRRTDHNEKLFF. The CDR3 region has the DNA TGTGCCAGCAGTTTAAGGCGGACAGACCACAATGAAAAACTGTTTTTT.

The chain carries TRBV3-1 (or the pseudogene TRBV3-2) and TRBJ1-5; the D gene is possibly TRBD1 (6 bases). Germline V gene sequence: CDR1 LGHDT, CDR2 YNNKEL (reference sequence). The CDR3 sequence is 14 residues long. Trimming took 5 bases from V and 10 from J, leaving 18 bases between them. The CDR3 here is CASSSGRGSAPQHF. Here the CDR3 DNA reads TGTGCCAGCAGCTCGGGCAGGGGATCAGCCCCCCAGCATTTT.

The V call is TRBV3-1 (or the pseudogene TRBV3-2), the J call TRBJ1-5; 7 bases match TRBD1. Germline V gives CDR1 LGHDT, CDR2 YNNKEL (reference sequence). This CDR3 has 15 residues. V gave up 4 bases and J gave up 7 bases; unmatched junction bases: 10. CDR3 sequence: CASSPTGARVQPQHF. The CDR3 DNA sequence: TGTGCCAGCAGCCCTACAGGGGCCAGGGTCCAGCCCCAGCATTTT.

V gene TRBV5-1 combines with J gene TRBJ2-3; 7 nucleotides line up with TRBD2. This CDR3 region has 20 residues. Germline V CDR1 and CDR2: SGHRS, YFSETQ. Trimming cost V 7 bases and J 0 bases; bases outside gene matches: 23. The CDR3 DNA is TGCGCCAGCGCCCTACGAGGGCTAGCGGCTACGATTCCTAGCACAGATACGCAGTATTTT. This translates into CASALRGLAATIPSTDTQYF. Full variable domain (remainder filled in from reference TRBV5-1 and TRBJ2-3): KAGVTQTPRYLIKTRGQQVTLSCSPISGHRSVSWYQQTPGQGLQFLFEYFSETQRNKGNFPGRFSGRQFSNSRSEMNVSTLELGDSALYLCASALRGLAATIPSTDTQYFGPGTRLTVL.

The chain employs TRBV24-1 and TRBJ2-1; 11 nucleotides align to TRBD2. Germline CDR1 KGHDR, CDR2 SFDVKD. This CDR3 contains 14 residues. Germline trimming cut 6 bases from V and 10 bases from J; bases unmatched to any gene: 7. The CDR3 region is CATSSWLAGGEQFF. The CDR3 nucleotides are TGTGCCACCAGTTCCTGGCTAGCGGGAGGCGAGCAGTTCTTC.

The rearrangement uses TRBV12-3 or TRBV12-4 and TRBJ2-5; TRBD2 is a possible D gene (6 bases). This CDR3 contains 12 residues. Between the trimmed V and J ends, which lost 8 bases and 7 bases, there was a span of 14 bases. The chain's CDR3 is CASVRGGGTQYF. The CDR3 DNA follows: TGTGCCAGCGTGCGGGGTGGCGGGACCCAGTACTTC.

V is TRBV19 and J is TRBJ2-2; 10 nucleotides line up with TRBD2. CDR1 is LNHDA and CDR2 is SQIVND in the germline V gene (reference sequence). The CDR3 is 14 amino acids. The trim removed 8 bases at V and 6 bases at J, leaving 6 bases unmatched. The CDR3 DNA sequence: TGTGCCAGTGAAGCGGGAGGGCCACCCGGGGAGCTGTTTTTT. Protein sequence: CASEAGGPPGELFF.

The J gene is TRBJ2-4, the V gene TRBV27; 10 bases map to TRBD1. Per germline, CDR1 MNHEY and CDR2 SMNVEV (reference sequence). V gave up 6 bases and J gave up 3 bases; unmatched junction bases: 5. The CDR3 loop spans 15 amino acids. DNA for the CDR3: TGTGCCAGCAGGACAGGGGGCACTGGCAAAAACATTCAGTACTTC. Translating it yields CASRTGGTGKNIQYF.

The chain couples TRBV19 to TRBJ2-2; TRBD2 matches 9 bases. J was trimmed by 2 bases and V by 2 bases; bases with no gene match: 3. CDR1 LNHDA and CDR2 SQIVND come from the germline V gene (reference sequence). CDR3 size: 16 residues. The DNA of the CDR3 is TGTGCCAGTAGTATACTAGCGGGGATTAACACCGGGGAGCTGTTTTTT. Encoded protein: CASSILAGINTGELFF.

The chain joins TRBV21-1 to TRBJ2-1; the table's D gene call, TRBD2, was not cross checked with the DNA. TRBV21-1 is a pseudogene segment. This CDR3 has 12 residues. CDR3 sequence (DNA): TGTGCCAGCAGCCTTCCCGGCAGGGAGGAGTTCTTC. It encodes CASSLPGREEFF.

This clone has a single count. The rearrangement joins TRBV19 to TRBJ1-1; 8 bases map to TRBD1. Per germline, CDR1 LNHDA and CDR2 SQIVND (reference sequence). V shed 3 bases, J shed 10 bases, and the junction held 7 bases outside the gene matches. The CDR3 contains 13 residues. CDR3 loop: CASSIGQGRGAFF. CDR3 nucleotide sequence: TGTGCCAGTAGTATCGGACAGGGAAGAGGAGCTTTCTTT. The whole variable domain, filled in from reference TRBV19 and TRBJ1-1, reads DGGITQSPKYLFRKEGQNVTLSCEQNLNHDAMYWYRQDPGQGLRLIYYSQIVNDFQKGDIAEGYSVSREKKESFPLTVTSAQKNPTAFYLCASSIGQGRGAFFGQGTRLTVV.

The V and J genes are TRBV19 and TRBJ1-1; 7 nucleotides match TRBD1. Germline V gene data show CDR1 as LNHDA and CDR2 as SQIVND (reference sequence). CDR3 length: 17 amino acids. V lost 5 bases and J lost 0; bases outside the gene matches: 12. The CDR3 loop is CASSATGAETMNTEAFF. The CDR3, as DNA: TGTGCCAGTAGTGCCACAGGGGCGGAAACCATGAACACTGAAGCTTTCTTT.

The chain uses TRBV27 and TRBJ1-2; D uncertain. The CDR3 has 16 amino acids. Germline values: CDR1 MNHEY, CDR2 SMNVEV (reference sequence). Trimming took off 6 bases at V and 0 bases at J, with 17 bases between the two ends. CDR3 DNA: TGTGCCAGCAGCCCAAGGGTCCGAGGGTCTAACTATGGCTACACCTTC. This gives the protein CASSPRVRGSNYGYTF.

Here the CDR3 DNA reads TGTGCCAGCAGCTTTGAGTCGCCCAGGGAACATGGCTACACCTTC. The encoded protein is CASSFESPREHGYTF. The chain recombines TRBV7-8 with TRBJ1-2; a weak D match, TRBD1 (5 bases). The CDR3 consists of 15 residues. Trimming pared 3 bases from V and 6 bases from J, leaving 17 bases between. From germline, CDR1 is SGHVS and CDR2 FQNEAQ.

The V gene is TRBV19, the J gene TRBJ2-7; 9 bases align to TRBD2. The V gene end was trimmed by 4 bases and the J gene end by 2 bases; junction bases not matched to a gene: 6. This CDR3 is 15 amino acids long. Germline V gene lookup returns CDR1 LNHDA and CDR2 SQIVND (reference sequence). This chain's CDR3 is CASSTSGTGPYEQYF. CDR3 nucleotides: TGTGCCAGTAGTACTAGCGGGACGGGGCCCTACGAGCAGTACTTC. The variable domain in full, with the rest retrieved from reference TRBV19 and TRBJ2-7, is DGGITQSPKYLFRKEGQNVTLSCEQNLNHDAMYWYRQDPGQGLRLIYYSQIVNDFQKGDIAEGYSVSREKKESFPLTVTSAQKNPTAFYLCASSTSGTGPYEQYFGPGTRLTVT.